This TCR beta chain derives from a study of blood T cell repertoires in COVID-19. Looking at the study overall: T cells, B-cell-depleted T cells, or PBMCs supplied cDNA or gDNA.

The method was immunoSEQ multiplex PCR; TCRdb's version includes in-frame clones alone and lacks a portion of them. The sample shows approximately 200,000 clones, 80% to 85% of them seen only once. The CDR3 runs to 17 residues. Germline V gives CDR1 SGHTA, CDR2 FQGTGA. V was pared by 1 base and J by 0 bases, with 12 bases between. This TCR derives from a woman older than 75 with COVID-19, enrolled during active disease. The chain recombines TRBV7-3 with TRBJ2-2; no reliable D call. Sequenced input: peripheral blood. This chain's CDR3 is CASSLSRGQPNTGELFF. The CDR3, as DNA: TGTGCCAGCAGCTTAAGTCGAGGTCAACCGAACACCGGGGAGCTGTTTTTT.